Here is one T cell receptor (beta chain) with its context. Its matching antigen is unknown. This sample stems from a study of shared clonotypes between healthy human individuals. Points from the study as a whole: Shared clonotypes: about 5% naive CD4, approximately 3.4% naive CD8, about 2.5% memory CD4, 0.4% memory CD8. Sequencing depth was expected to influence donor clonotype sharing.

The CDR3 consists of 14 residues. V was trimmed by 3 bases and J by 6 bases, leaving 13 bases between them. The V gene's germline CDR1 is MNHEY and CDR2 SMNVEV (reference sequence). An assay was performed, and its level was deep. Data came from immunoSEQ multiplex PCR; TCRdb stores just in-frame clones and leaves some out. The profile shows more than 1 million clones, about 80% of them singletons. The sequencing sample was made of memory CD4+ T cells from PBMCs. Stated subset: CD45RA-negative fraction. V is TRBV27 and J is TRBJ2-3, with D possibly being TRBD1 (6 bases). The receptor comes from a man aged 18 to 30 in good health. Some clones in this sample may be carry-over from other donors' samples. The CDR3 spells CASSFIRGADTQYF. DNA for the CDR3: TGTGCCAGCAGTTTTATCAGGGGAGCCGATACGCAGTATTTT.